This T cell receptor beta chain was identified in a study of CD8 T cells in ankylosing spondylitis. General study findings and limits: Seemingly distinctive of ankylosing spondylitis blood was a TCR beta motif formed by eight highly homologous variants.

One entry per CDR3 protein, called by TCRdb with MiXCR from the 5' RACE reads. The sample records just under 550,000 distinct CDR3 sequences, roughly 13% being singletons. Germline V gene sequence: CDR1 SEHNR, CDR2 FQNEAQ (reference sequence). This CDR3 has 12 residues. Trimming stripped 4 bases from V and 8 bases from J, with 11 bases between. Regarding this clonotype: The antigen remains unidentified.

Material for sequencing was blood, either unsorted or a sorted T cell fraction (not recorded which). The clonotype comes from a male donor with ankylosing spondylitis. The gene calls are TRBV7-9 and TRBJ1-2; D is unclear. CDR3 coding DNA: TGTGCCAGCAGCTGGGGTTCTGCCGGCTACACCTTC. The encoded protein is CASSWGSAGYTF.